This T cell receptor beta chain was retrieved from a study of cytomegalovirus exposure and HLA in healthy donors (TCRdb year 2017). In the study overall: A later analysis indicated that the roughly 120 validation repertoires were generated on the platform also employed for the roughly 650 repertoires of the first cohort. Besides the first cohort of 500 to 700 subjects, a separate validation cohort made up of 90 to 150 different subjects was used. High-throughput TCR immunosequencing, statistical association of individual TCRs with disease status, and machine learning were combined to predict cytomegalovirus infection status. The study aimed to test whether signatures of past pathogen exposure could be identified by cataloging public T cell receptors.

Library preparation was by the immunoSEQ multiplex PCR assay. As for how the authors treated the data: A statistical classification framework was developed to diagnose cytomegalovirus status using the catalog of TCR beta chain sequences. The table was pulled from immuneACCESS by TCRdb, which kept in-frame rearrangements only. Such tables lose some clones; where checked, under half of the loss comes from unresolved V genes, and the rest has no known cause. V and J calls and clone size are those listed in that table; D and trimming were worked out from the DNA. Across this sample there are about 170,000 clones, with around 85% seen only once. The leading ten clones occupy under 7% of the sample. On the study overall, not on this receptor specifically: Three of the identified cytomegalovirus-associated TCR beta chains were confirmed in vitro to be specific for cytomegalovirus antigens. Of the cluster scores, around 95% were above 0 in a later analysis, which found that TCRs clustered in the first cohort also tended to co-occur in the 95 to 150 validation repertoires. The classifier was reported to diagnose cytomegalovirus status with high specificity and sensitivity in both the original and validation cohorts. The authors suggested that the approach could potentially be generalized to other disease states and immunological phenotypes. While some public TCRs were present in many individuals, most TCR sequences turned up only very rarely across donors. A total of some 180 TCR beta chains were listed by the study as associated with cytomegalovirus. A later analysis lacked HLA typing for the validation cohort, so it scored co-occurrence in that cohort across all 120 repertoires.

As to this clone: The antigen this receptor binds is unknown. No much larger clonotype is one base removed from it; base qualities were not supplied.

The donors belonged to the validation cohort of 90 to 150 subjects, which was separate from the approximately 700-subject first cohort. The TCR comes from a woman aged 25 to 39 in good health and CMV-seronegative. The sample comprised PBMCs.

The nucleotide sequence reads as follows: TGTGCCAGCAGCGCGTCACAGGGGTCCTACAATGAGCAGTTCTTC. This sequence encodes CASSASQGSYNEQFF. Here the chain combines TRBV11-2 and TRBJ2-1, with 7 central nucleotides matching TRBD1. Including cysteine and phenylalanine, the CDR3 has 15 amino acids. The only DNA kept is the CDR3, 45 bases in frame from the first base. Based on the germline V gene, the CDR1 and CDR2 sequences are SGHAT and FQNNGV. For this chain, trimming is 5 bases at the V end and 1 base at the J end, and the number of junction bases without a gene match is 5.